Following are 14 T cell receptor beta chains from one sample sequenced in a study of regulatory T cells in long-lasting Graves disease (dated by TCRdb to 2020 to 2023). The library was produced with multiplex PCR. Reads for this sample came from an Illumina HiSeq 4000. iRepertoire HTBI primers and Arm-PCR amplification of CDR3 regions were used to construct TCR beta libraries. Using fastp trimming at Q25 and MiXCR clonotype assembly, TCRdb reanalyzed the public sequencing data and kept in-frame beta chains. Here each entry gathers all rows of one CDR3 protein and keeps the most common genes and DNA. This sample has around 450,000 distinct CDR3 sequences in its table, and around 15% of those were observed once. Of the sample, over 9% is held by the ten largest clones. The time point label here, explained by the study, means: newly diagnosed GD, antithyroid drugs for less than 3 months. For both TCR sequencing and RNA sequencing, RNA was extracted from PBMCs in TRIzol.

These data were likewise used in another study, on T cells in Graves' hyperthyroidism and ophthalmopathy.

The sample in question was peripheral blood mononuclear cells (PBMCs), obtained at new diagnosis, from a patient treated with antithyroid drugs. These receptors were taken from a man between 35 and 55 years old with Graves disease. Donor details come from another sample of the same person, matched by shared clones.

This clonotype has at least ten counts. The chain couples TRBV28 to TRBJ2-1; D might be TRBD1 (5 bases). Trimming took off 6 bases at V and 4 bases at J, with 13 bases between the two ends. This CDR3 spans 14 amino acids. In germline, CDR1 is MDHEN, CDR2 SYDVKM. This chain's CDR3 is CASSLPQGYNEQFF. Here the CDR3 DNA reads TGTGCCAGCAGCCTCCCCCAGGGTTACAATGAGCAGTTCTTC.

This clonotype was recorded at least ten times. V and J are TRBV24-1 and TRBJ2-3, with 8 bases that match TRBD2. CDR1 and CDR2 from the germline V gene are KGHDR and SFDVKD. J was trimmed by 2 bases and V by 1 base; bases with no gene match: 4. The CDR3 spans 16 residues. The CDR3 loop reads CATSDFTGRATDTQYF. The CDR3 DNA follows: TGTGCCACCAGTGATTTTACCGGGAGGGCCACAGATACGCAGTATTTT.

This clonotype was counted only a few times. The rearrangement uses TRBV15 and TRBJ2-7; 9 bases are shared with TRBD1. This CDR3 contains 16 residues. The germline CDR1 and CDR2 sequences are LNHNV and YYDKDF (reference sequence). V shed 1 base, J shed 4 bases, and the junction held 8 bases outside the gene matches. The CDR3 sequence: CATSRGRTGVGYEQYF. The CDR3 DNA reads as TGTGCCACCAGCAGAGGCCGGACAGGGGTTGGGTACGAGCAGTACTTC.

The rearrangement links TRBV2 to TRBJ2-4; D uncertain. Germline V CDR1 and CDR2: SNHLY, FYNNEI. This CDR3 has 15 residues. With 2 bases removed from V and 0 bases from J, the gap between germline ends came to 8 bases. The CDR3 nucleotides are TGTGCCAGCAGTGAATTCCACCCAGCCAAAAACATTCAGTACTTC. It codes for CASSEFHPAKNIQYF.

Regarding this clonotype: A much larger clone lies a single base off, so this may be a read error. CDR3 coding DNA: TGTGCCAGCAGTTGGGCAGCATACAATGAGCAGTTCTTC. Amino acid sequence: CASSWAAYNEQFF. The gene calls are TRBV6-2 or TRBV6-3 and TRBJ2-1; no reliable D call. CDR3 length equals 13 residues. Germline CDR1 is MNHEY and CDR2 is SVGEGT. Trimming cost V 4 bases and J 4 bases, with 8 bases left between them.

The chain recombines TRBV4-2 with TRBJ2-6, with 8 bases identical to TRBD2. This CDR3 is 16 amino acids long. After removal of 2 bases from V and 3 bases from J, the junction contained 3 bases not matched to a gene. Per the germline V gene, CDR1 is LGHNA and CDR2 is YNFKEQ. Written as DNA, the CDR3 is TGTGCCAGCAGCCAATTCGCGGGAGGTGGGGCCAACGTCCTGACTTTC. This encodes CASSQFAGGGANVLTF.

This clonotype was recorded at least ten times. The V and J genes are TRBV3-1 and TRBJ1-1; D is possibly TRBD1 (5 bases). Germline V gives CDR1 LGHDT, CDR2 YNNKEL (reference sequence). The V gene lost 3 bases and the J gene lost 3 bases, with 14 bases spanning the gap. CDR3 length: 15 residues. The CDR3 region has the DNA TGTGCCAGCAGCCAGGGGGGGAAAGGGGACACTGAAGCTTTCTTT. Its protein is CASSQGGKGDTEAFF.

This clonotype was detected ten times or more. V and J are TRBV5-1 and TRBJ2-3, with 7 bases lining up with TRBD1. The CDR3 consists of 15 residues. Trimming took 8 bases from V and 0 from J; bases not matched to a gene: 9. Germline assignment: CDR1 SGHRS and CDR2 YFSETQ. DNA for the CDR3: TGCGCCAGGACTCCGGGACAGAGTAGCACAGATACGCAGTATTTT. Translating gives CARTPGQSSTDTQYF.

This clonotype has ten or more counts. The chain couples TRBV6-5 to TRBJ2-5; 7 bases line up with TRBD2. V lost 0 bases to trimming and J lost 0 bases; unmatched junction nucleotides: 4. The CDR3 loop spans 16 amino acids. Germline CDR1 and CDR2: MNHEY and SVGAGI. CDR3 residues: CASSYSILADQETQYF. The CDR3 DNA reads TGTGCCAGCAGTTACTCGATCCTAGCGGACCAAGAGACCCAGTACTTC.

This clonotype was seen at least ten times. The chain recombines TRBV24-1 with TRBJ2-1; TRBD2 matches at 9 bases. CDR3 length equals 17 residues. V shed 4 bases, J shed 0 bases, and the junction held 6 bases outside the gene matches. Germline V gene data show CDR1 as KGHDR and CDR2 as SFDVKD. The CDR3, as DNA: TGTGCCACCAGTGACGTTAGCGGGAGCAGCTCCTACAATGAGCAGTTCTTC. As protein: CATSDVSGSSSYNEQFF.

The rearrangement joins TRBV12-3 or TRBV12-4 to TRBJ2-3, with 15 bases fitting TRBD2. The CDR3 spans 16 residues. J gave up 3 bases and V 6 bases, and 4 bases lay outside the gene matches. The CDR3 nucleotides are TGTGCCAGCAGCGGACTAGCGGGAGGGCAGACAGATACGCAGTATTTT. Protein sequence: CASSGLAGGQTDTQYF.

The table lists this clonotype with many counts. J is TRBJ2-5 and V is TRBV27; 8 nucleotides align to TRBD2. The J segment lost 5 bases and the V segment lost 3 bases, leaving 8 bases of the junction unmatched. The CDR3 consists of 15 residues. In germline, CDR1 is MNHEY, CDR2 SMNVEV (reference sequence). CDR3 residues: CASSLVSGRGETQYF. CDR3 DNA: TGTGCCAGCAGTTTGGTTTCCGGGAGGGGTGAGACCCAGTACTTC.

In this sample, this clonotype turned up many times. The rearrangement uses TRBV28 and TRBJ2-1, with 11 bases identical to TRBD2. The trim removed 2 bases at V and 0 bases at J, leaving 3 bases unmatched. The CDR3 length is 17 residues. Germline values: CDR1 MDHEN, CDR2 SYDVKM. The CDR3 loop reads CASSLVTSGVSYNEQFF. In nucleotides, the CDR3 is TGTGCCAGCAGTTTAGTGACTAGCGGGGTCTCCTACAATGAGCAGTTCTTC.

This clonotype was observed a handful of times. The chain carries TRBV20-1 and TRBJ2-2; perhaps D is TRBD1 or TRBD2 (6 bases each). Germline V gene lookup returns CDR1 DFQATT and CDR2 SNEGSKA (reference sequence). The CDR3 has 14 amino acids. V was trimmed by 1 base and J by 8 bases, leaving 14 bases between them. This CDR3 reads CSARGYREEGELFF. CDR3 nucleotides: TGCAGTGCTAGAGGTTACAGGGAGGAGGGGGAGCTGTTTTTT.